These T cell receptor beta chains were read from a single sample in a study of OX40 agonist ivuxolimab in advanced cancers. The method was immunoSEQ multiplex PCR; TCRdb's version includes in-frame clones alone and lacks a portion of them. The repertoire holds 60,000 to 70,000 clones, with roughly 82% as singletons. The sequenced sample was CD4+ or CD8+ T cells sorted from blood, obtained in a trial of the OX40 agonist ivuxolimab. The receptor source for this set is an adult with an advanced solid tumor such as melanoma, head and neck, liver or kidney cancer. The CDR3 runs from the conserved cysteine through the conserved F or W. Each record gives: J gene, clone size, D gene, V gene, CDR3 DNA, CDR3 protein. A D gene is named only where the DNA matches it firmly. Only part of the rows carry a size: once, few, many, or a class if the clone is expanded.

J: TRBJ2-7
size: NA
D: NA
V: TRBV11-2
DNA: TGTGCCAGCAGCTTAGTCGTCGGGGACTTACAGAGCTCCTACGAGCAGTACTTC
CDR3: CASSLVVGDLQSSYEQYF

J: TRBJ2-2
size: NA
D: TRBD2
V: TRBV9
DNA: TGTGCCAGCAGCTCCAGGACTAGCGGGAACACCGGGGAGCTGTTTTTT
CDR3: CASSSRTSGNTGELFF

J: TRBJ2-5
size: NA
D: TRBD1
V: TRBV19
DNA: TGTGCCAGTAGTATAGATTTAACAGGGGGAGTCAAGACCCAGTACTTC
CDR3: CASSIDLTGGVKTQYF

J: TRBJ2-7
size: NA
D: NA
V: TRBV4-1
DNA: TGCGCCAGCAGCCACCCAGGGTACTACGAGCAGTACTTC
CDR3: CASSHPGYYEQYF

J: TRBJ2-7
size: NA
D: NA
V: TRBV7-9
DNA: TGTGCCAGCAGCTTAATATCTGATAGTCGGGGAGAGCCGGGCGAGCAGTACTTC
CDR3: CASSLISDSRGEPGEQYF

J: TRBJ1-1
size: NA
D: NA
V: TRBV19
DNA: TGTGCCAGTAGTAGACAGGCTATTTCTGAAGCTTTCTTT
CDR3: CASSRQAISEAFF

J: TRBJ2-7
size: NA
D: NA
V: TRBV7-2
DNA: TGTGCCAGCAGCTTGGGCCCAGCCTCCTACGAGCAGTACTTC
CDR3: CASSLGPASYEQYF

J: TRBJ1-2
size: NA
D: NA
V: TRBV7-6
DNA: TGTGCCAGCAGCTTAGTAGCGGGAGACTATGGCTACACCTTC
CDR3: CASSLVAGDYGYTF

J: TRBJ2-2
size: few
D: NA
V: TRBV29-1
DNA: TGCAGCGTTGGAGAGGGGGGGGGCGGGGAGCTGTTTTTT
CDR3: CSVGEGGGGELFF

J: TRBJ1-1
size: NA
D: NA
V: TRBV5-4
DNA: TGTGCCAGCAGCCCGGGGACGGCTAACACTGAAGCTTTCTTT
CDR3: CASSPGTANTEAFF

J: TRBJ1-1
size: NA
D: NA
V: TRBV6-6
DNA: TGTGCCAGCAGTCCTATGGGGGTAGGAGCTGAAGCTTTCTTT
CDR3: CASSPMGVGAEAFF

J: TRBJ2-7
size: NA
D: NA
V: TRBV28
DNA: TGTGCCAGCAGGTTCTCCTACGAGCAGTACTTC
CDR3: CASRFSYEQYF